One and the same sample provided the 13 T cell receptor beta chains below, sequenced in a study of cytomegalovirus exposure and HLA in healthy donors (dated by TCRdb to 2016 to 2017). Receptor libraries were prepared by the immunoSEQ multiplex PCR assay. A mixture of 60 forward primers for TCR Vbeta segments and 13 reverse primers for TCR Jbeta segments was used in the multiplex PCR. The immuneACCESS repertoire file appears here via TCRdb, limited to in-frame rearrangements. These files lack a portion of the clones; in checked studies, under half of the deficit traces to unresolved V genes, and the cause of the others is not known. For this sample there are roughly 190,000 clones; around 78% appear just once. 13% to 15% of the sample is in the top ten clones. What was sequenced was PBMCs. The receptor set was obtained from a woman in her 30s in good health and CMV-seropositive.

This chain links TRBV7-6 with TRBJ1-6; no clear D gene. Germline lookup yields CDR1 SGHVS and CDR2 FNYEAQ. The CDR3 covers 17 residues. Trimming stripped 0 bases from V and 6 bases from J, with 15 bases between. This CDR3 is CASSLASRAGVNSPLHF. The CDR3 DNA reads as TGTGCCAGCAGCTTAGCGTCGAGGGCAGGAGTTAATTCACCCCTCCACTTT.

This clone was counted once. This chain joins TRBV5-1 and TRBJ2-6; no definite D call. The CDR3 loop spans 16 amino acids. V lost 5 bases to trimming and J lost 4 bases, with 16 bases between them. Germline V gives CDR1 SGHRS, CDR2 YFSETQ. The CDR3 nucleotides read TGCGCCAGCAGACCTATGGAGCCCTTGGGGGCCAACGTCCTGACTTTC. Translating it yields CASRPMEPLGANVLTF.

This clone was seen just once. This chain uses TRBV15 with TRBJ1-1; 7 bases are shared with TRBD1. V was clipped by 1 base and J by 11 bases; unmatched bases: 10. The CDR3 has 14 amino acids. CDR1 LNHNV and CDR2 YYDKDF come from the germline V gene (reference sequence). The DNA for the CDR3 is TGTGCCACCAGCAGAGGGGGGAAGGGGGCCGGGGCTTTCTTT. This gives the protein CATSRGGKGAGAFF.

The V and J genes are TRBV28 and TRBJ2-1, with 11 bases that match TRBD2. With 6 bases clipped from V and 6 bases from J, the junction kept 7 bases outside the gene matches. Germline values: CDR1 MDHEN, CDR2 SYDVKM. The CDR3 has 15 amino acids. CDR3 DNA sequence: TGTGCCAGCAGCCTGGGGACTAGCGGACGCAATGAGCAGTTCTTC. Translated, it gives CASSLGTSGRNEQFF. Full variable domain (rest looked up from reference TRBV28 and TRBJ2-1): DVKVTQSSRYLVKRTGEKVFLECVQDMDHENMFWYRQDPGLGLRLIYFSYDVKMKEKGDIPEGYSVSREKKERFSLILESASTNQTSMYLCASSLGTSGRNEQFFGPGTRLTVL.

The J gene is TRBJ1-2, the V gene TRBV15, with D possibly being TRBD1 (6 bases). The CDR3 is 15 amino acids. The germline V gene has CDR1 LNHNV and CDR2 YYDKDF (reference sequence). The ends were cut back, 0 bases at V and 7 bases at J, with 15 bases in the middle. The CDR3 DNA is TGTGCCACCAGCAGAGATCCAACAGGGATCGGTGGCTACACCTTC. Protein: CATSRDPTGIGGYTF.

This chain connects TRBV28 to TRBJ1-5; weak D call: TRBD1 (5 bases). The germline CDR1 and CDR2 sequences are MDHEN and SYDVKM. This CDR3 region has 14 residues. V lost 8 bases, J lost 0 bases, and 11 bases lay in between. CDR3 sequence reads: CASAGGYSNQPQHF. As DNA, the CDR3 is TGTGCCAGCGCGGGGGGTTATAGCAATCAGCCCCAGCATTTT.

The V and J genes are TRBV6-6 and TRBJ2-7; TRBD2 is a possible D gene (5 bases). Looked up from germline, CDR1 is MNHNY and CDR2 is SVGAGI (reference sequence). Trimming removed 3 bases at V and 2 bases at J, with 11 bases between. The length of the CDR3 is 14 residues. The CDR3 bases are TGTGCCAGCAGTTATGGAGAGGGAGCCTACGAGCAGTACTTC. This gives the protein CASSYGEGAYEQYF.

The rearrangement links TRBV6-1 to TRBJ1-2; TRBD1 aligns across 10 bases. J lost 5 bases, V lost 3 bases, and 3 bases had no gene match. The germline gives CDR1 MNHNS, CDR2 SASEGT. This CDR3 has 14 amino acids. The CDR3 spells CASSERTGGYGYTF. CDR3 DNA: TGTGCCAGCAGTGAGAGGACAGGGGGGTATGGCTACACCTTC.

The V and J genes are TRBV7-2 and TRBJ2-1; 12 bases are shared with TRBD2. V gave up 0 bases and J gave up 4 bases; unmatched junction bases: 4. This CDR3 contains 17 residues. Germline CDR1 SGHTA, CDR2 FQGNSA. CDR3 residues: CASSLALTSGGYNEQFF. CDR3 DNA: TGTGCCAGCAGCTTAGCGCTAACTAGCGGGGGGTACAATGAGCAGTTCTTC.

The V and J genes are TRBV28 and TRBJ2-1; D might be TRBD1 (5 bases). Germline lookup yields CDR1 MDHEN and CDR2 SYDVKM. V dropped 8 bases and J dropped 6 bases, with 20 bases sitting between them. The CDR3 covers 15 residues. CDR3 protein: CASGARAPKPNEQFF. Here the CDR3 DNA reads TGTGCCAGCGGGGCGCGAGCGCCAAAGCCCAATGAGCAGTTCTTC.

The chain uses TRBV7-2 and TRBJ2-2, with 11 bases lining up with TRBD2. CDR1 is SGHTA and CDR2 is FQGNSA in the germline V gene. The CDR3 consists of 17 residues. Trimming took 3 bases from V and 8 from J; bases not matched to a gene: 11. The CDR3 protein is CASSLGLAEIRGGELFF. The CDR3 DNA follows: TGTGCCAGCAGCTTGGGACTAGCGGAAATCCGAGGGGGGGAGCTGTTTTTT.

The V gene is TRBV4-3, the J gene TRBJ2-3, with 7 positions matching TRBD2. This CDR3 is 15 amino acids long. With 4 bases clipped from V and 2 bases from J, the junction kept 6 bases outside the gene matches. Germline-derived CDR1 and CDR2 are LGHNA and YSLEER. CDR3 residues: CASSPGGSVTDTQYF. In DNA, the CDR3 is TGCGCCAGCAGCCCGGGCGGGAGTGTCACAGATACGCAGTATTTT.

The V call is TRBV30, the J call TRBJ2-3, with a weak D call TRBD1 (5 bases). This CDR3 has 15 amino acids. Trimming pared 4 bases from V and 2 bases from J, leaving 16 bases between. Per the germline V gene, CDR1 is GTSNPN and CDR2 is SVGIG (reference sequence). This chain's CDR3 is CAWTSETDHTDTQYF. In DNA, the CDR3 is TGTGCCTGGACCTCGGAGACAGACCACACAGATACGCAGTATTTT.